Ten or more counts support the clone carrying this TCR beta chain. The antigen remains undetermined. The data were taken from a study of T cells in Graves' hyperthyroidism and ophthalmopathy. Study-level results: The model forecast ophthalmopathy, anticipating it by a median roughly 6.5 months before onset.

Exclusion of a patient resulted from uncontrolled infection, other autoimmune disease, pregnancy or lactation. It was RNA transcripts that yielded the amplified TCR beta CDR3 regions. The TCR CDR3 first-round RT-PCR relied on the HTBI primer set. MiXCR, run by TCRdb on the multiplex PCR reads, gives a single entry per CDR3 protein. Here the sample spans some 200,000 distinct CDR3 sequences, roughly a sixth being singletons. The germline V and J ends were trimmed by 3 bases and 6 bases, with 12 bases remaining between them. The germline V gene encodes CDR1 MDHEN and CDR2 SYDVKM. This CDR3 contains 14 residues.

This receptor was identified in a woman aged 45-65 years with Graves' hyperthyroidism. This rearrangement joins TRBV28 to TRBJ2-1; D is ambiguous. Sequences were obtained from blood. CDR3 bases: TGTGCCAGCAGTTTCGCTAGGAAATTCAATGAGCAGTTCTTC. The encoded protein is CASSFARKFNEQFF.